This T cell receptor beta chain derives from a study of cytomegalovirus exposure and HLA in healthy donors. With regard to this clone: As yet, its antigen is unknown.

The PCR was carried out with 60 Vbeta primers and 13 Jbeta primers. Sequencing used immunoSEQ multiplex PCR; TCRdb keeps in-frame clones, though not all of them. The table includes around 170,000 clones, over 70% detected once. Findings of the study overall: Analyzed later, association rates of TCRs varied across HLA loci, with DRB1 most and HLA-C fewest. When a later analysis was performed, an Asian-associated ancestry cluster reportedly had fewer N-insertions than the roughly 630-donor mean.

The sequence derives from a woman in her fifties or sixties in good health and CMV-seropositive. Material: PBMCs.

The CDR3 DNA reads as TGTGCCAGCAGCTTAAGTCAGGGCTGGGAGGCCACTGAAGCTTTCTTT. Protein: CASSLSQGWEATEAFF. The V and J genes are TRBV7-2 and TRBJ1-1; a possible D gene is TRBD1 (5 bases). V dropped 2 bases and J dropped 4 bases, with 17 bases sitting between them. The CDR3 is 16 amino acids. Per germline, CDR1 SGHTA and CDR2 FQGNSA.